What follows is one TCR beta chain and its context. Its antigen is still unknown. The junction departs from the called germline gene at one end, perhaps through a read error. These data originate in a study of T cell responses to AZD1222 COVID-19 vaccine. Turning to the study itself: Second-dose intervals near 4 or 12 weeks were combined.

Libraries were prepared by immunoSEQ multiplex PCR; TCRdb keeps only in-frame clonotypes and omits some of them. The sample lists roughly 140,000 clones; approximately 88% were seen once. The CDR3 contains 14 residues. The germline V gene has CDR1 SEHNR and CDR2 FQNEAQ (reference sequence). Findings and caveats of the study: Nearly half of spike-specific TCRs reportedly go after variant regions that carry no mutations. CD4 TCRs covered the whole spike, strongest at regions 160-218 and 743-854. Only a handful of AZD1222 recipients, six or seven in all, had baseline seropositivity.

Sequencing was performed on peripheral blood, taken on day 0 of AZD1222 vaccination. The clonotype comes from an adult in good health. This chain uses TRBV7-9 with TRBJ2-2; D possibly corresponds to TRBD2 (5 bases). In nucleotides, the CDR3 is TGTGCCAGCACCTTAGGAGGAGGTACCGGGGAGCTGTTTTTT. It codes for CASTLGGGTGELFF. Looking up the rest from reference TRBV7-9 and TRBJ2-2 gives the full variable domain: DTGVSQNPRHKITKRGQNVTFRCDPISEHNRLYWYRQTLGQGPEFLTYFQNEAQLEKSRLLSDRFSAERPKGSFSTLEIQRTEQGDSAMYLCASTLGGGTGELFFGEGSRLTVL.